The rows below give T cell receptor beta chains drawn from one sample of a study of blood T cell repertoires in COVID-19. Profiled with immunoSEQ multiplex PCR; TCRdb holds only in-frame clones, not every one. The table has roughly 250,000 clones, roughly nine tenths seen once; the top ten hold about 6%. The specimen was PBMCs or T cells enriched from blood (not recorded which). These receptors all come from a woman aged 25 to 39 with acute COVID-19. The CDR3 runs from the conserved cysteine through the conserved F or W. D genes are given only for firm matches. A row's size may be missing; if present it is once, few, many or a size class.

cdr3_aa cdr3_nt d_call j_call v_call clone_size
CARSLAGMLTGELFF TGTGCCAGAAGCTTGGCCGGTATGTTAACCGGGGAGCTGTTTTTT NA TRBJ2-2 TRBV5-3 few
CASSQDLRGAETQYF TGCGCCAGCAGCCAAGACCTACGGGGGGCGGAGACCCAGTACTTC NA TRBJ2-5 TRBV4-1 NA
CASSEVRGTDTQYF TGTGCCAGCAGTGAAGTGCGGGGCACAGATACGCAGTATTTT NA TRBJ2-3 TRBV6-1 NA
CASSHGTLGGRVTYEQYF TGCGCCAGCAGCCATGGGACCCTGGGCGGGAGGGTCACCTACGAGCAGTACTTC TRBD2 TRBJ2-7 TRBV5-1 NA
CASSPDFSSYNEQFF TGTGCCAGCAGTCCCGACTTTAGCTCCTACAATGAGCAGTTCTTC NA TRBJ2-1 TRBV27 NA
CASSLGQGGGYTF TGTGCCAGCAGCCTCGGACAGGGGGGTGGCTACACCTTC TRBD1 TRBJ1-2 TRBV27 NA
CATGRQGRETQYF TGTGCCACCGGGAGACAGGGTCGAGAGACCCAGTACTTC NA TRBJ2-5 TRBV6-5 once
CASSPRIHSEQYF TGTGCCAGCAGTCCAAGAATCCACTCGGAGCAGTACTTC NA TRBJ2-7 TRBV28 once
CASTRTGELFF TGTGCCAGCACGAGGACCGGGGAGCTGTTTTTT NA TRBJ2-2 TRBV6-5 NA
CAGGTGNYGYTF TGTGCCGGGGGGACAGGGAACTATGGCTACACCTTC TRBD1 TRBJ1-2 TRBV7-8 few
CASSLGTGDEQYF TGTGCCAGCAGTTTGGGGACAGGGGACGAGCAGTACTTC TRBD1 TRBJ2-7 TRBV27 NA
CSVSDRPNTEAFF TGCAGCGTTTCGGACAGGCCAAACACTGAAGCTTTCTTT TRBD1 TRBJ1-1 TRBV29-1 NA
CASSMGQGGEQYF TGTGCCAGTAGTATGGGACAGGGCGGTGAGCAGTACTTC TRBD1 TRBJ2-7 TRBV19 NA
CASSLAGLAGNQFF TGCGCCAGCAGCTTGGCCGGGTTAGCGGGAAACCAGTTCTTC TRBD2 TRBJ2-1 TRBV5-1 NA
CASSLGGDANTGELFF TGCGCCAGCAGCCTGGGAGGAGACGCGAACACCGGGGAGCTGTTTTTT NA TRBJ2-2 TRBV5-1 NA
CASSGNFQGVTMNTEAFF TGTGCCAGCAGTGGAAACTTCCAGGGGGTGACGATGAACACTGAAGCTTTCTTT TRBD1 TRBJ1-1 TRBV2 NA
CASQLGAGSYEQYF TGTGCCAGCCAGCTTGGGGCAGGGTCCTACGAGCAGTACTTC NA TRBJ2-7 TRBV5-6 NA
CATSREGNTQYF TGTGCCACCAGCAGAGAGGGCAATACGCAGTATTTT NA TRBJ2-3 TRBV15 NA
CASSLALLNEKLFF TGTGCCAGCAGCTTGGCCCTACTTAATGAAAAACTGTTTTTT NA TRBJ1-4 TRBV5-5 NA
CASSQDDRPESPLHF TGCGCCAGCAGCCAAGATGACAGGCCAGAGTCACCCCTCCACTTT NA TRBJ1-6 TRBV4-1 NA